This T cell receptor (beta chain) was captured in a study of regulatory T cells in long-lasting Graves disease. Study summary: New Graves' disease cases had less than 3 months of antithyroid drugs.

The sample's time point: newly diagnosed GD, antithyroid drugs for less than 3 months. Making the TCR library involved RNA that had been extracted from PBMCs. This CDR3 has 14 amino acids. Germline assignment: CDR1 WSHSY and CDR2 SAAADI. Losses at the gene ends were 8 bases for V and 1 base for J; bases not matched to a gene: 4. TCR beta libraries were built with iRepertoire HTBI primers and Arm-PCR of CDR3 regions. TCRdb passed the multiplex PCR reads through MiXCR, listing each CDR3 protein once. Among roughly 430,000 distinct CDR3 sequences listed, 15% to 20% were seen once. This sample was shared with a second study, whose subject was T cells in Graves' hyperthyroidism and ophthalmopathy. From that second work: Patients counted as stable if ophthalmopathy did not develop within 18 months. Diagnosis relied on clinical symptoms, serum thyroxine and TRAb, thyroid ultrasound and orbital computed tomography. Ophthalmopathy prediction by the model preceded onset by a median roughly 6.3 months.

The input for sequencing was peripheral blood mononuclear cells (PBMCs), taken at new diagnosis, from a patient treated with antithyroid drugs. This rearrangement joins TRBV10-2 to TRBJ2-7; 11 bases agree with TRBD2. The sequence was obtained from a woman in her 30s with Graves disease. The CDR3 spells CASLGLAASYEQYF. The CDR3 nucleotides read TGCGCCAGCCTGGGACTAGCGGCTTCCTACGAGCAGTACTTC.